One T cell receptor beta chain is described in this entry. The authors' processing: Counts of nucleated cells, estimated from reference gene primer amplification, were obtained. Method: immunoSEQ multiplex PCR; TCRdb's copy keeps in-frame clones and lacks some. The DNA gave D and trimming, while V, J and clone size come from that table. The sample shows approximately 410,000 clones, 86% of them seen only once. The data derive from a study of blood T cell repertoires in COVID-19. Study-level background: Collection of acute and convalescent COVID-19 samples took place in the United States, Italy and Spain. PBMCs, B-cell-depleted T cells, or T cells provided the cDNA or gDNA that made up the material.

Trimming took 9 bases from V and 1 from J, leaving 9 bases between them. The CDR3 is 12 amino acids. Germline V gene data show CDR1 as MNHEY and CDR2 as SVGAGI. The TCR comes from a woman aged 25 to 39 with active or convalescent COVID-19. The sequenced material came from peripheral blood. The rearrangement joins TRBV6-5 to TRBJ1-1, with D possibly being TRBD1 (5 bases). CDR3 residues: CARDGANTEAFF. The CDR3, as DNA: TGTGCCAGGGATGGGGCGAACACTGAAGCTTTCTTT.